These 15 T cell receptor beta chains were sequenced from one sample in a study of tumor-infiltrating lymphocytes in oesophageal squamous cell carcinoma. TCRdb reprocessed the PCR reads with MiXCR, giving one entry per CDR3 protein. The sample lists just over 15,000 distinct CDR3 sequences; around 50% were seen once. The sample was esophageal tumor tissue. The receptors were sampled from a male donor with esophageal squamous cell carcinoma.

The J gene is TRBJ2-3, the V gene TRBV6-1, with D possibly matching TRBD1 (6 bases). The V and J ends lost 4 bases and 2 bases respectively, with 10 bases between them. Germline CDR1 and CDR2: MNHNS and SASEGT. CDR3 length: 14 amino acids. The CDR3 DNA reads as TGTGCCAGCAGTGTGCAGGGGCCCACAGATACGCAGTATTTT. It codes for CASSVQGPTDTQYF.

The chain joins TRBV7-9 to TRBJ1-5, with 12 bases identical to TRBD1. Per germline, CDR1 SEHNR and CDR2 FQNEAQ (reference sequence). V lost 1 base, J lost 4 bases, and 2 bases stayed unmatched. The CDR3 runs 16 residues. As DNA, the CDR3 is TGTGCCAGCAGCTTAGGGGACAGGGGGCCGAATCAGCCCCAGCATTTT. It specifies CASSLGDRGPNQPQHF.

V and J are TRBV6-6 and TRBJ1-6; no firm D call. CDR1 MNHNY and CDR2 SVGAGI come from the germline V gene (reference sequence). V was clipped by 6 bases and J by 6 bases, with 6 bases between them. CDR3 size: 12 residues. CDR3 bases: TGTGCCAGCAGGGGCGGTAATTCACCCCTCCACTTT. This codes for CASRGGNSPLHF.

This clonotype was recorded at least ten times. The chain links TRBV5-1 to TRBJ2-2, with a weak D call TRBD2 (6 bases). The germline gives CDR1 SGHRS, CDR2 YFSETQ. This CDR3 is built from 17 residues. Trimming stripped 6 bases from V and 0 bases from J, with 18 bases between. The CDR3 nucleotides are TGCGCCAGCACCTCGGGGGTCGGGTACCCGAACACCGGGGAGCTGTTTTTT. It specifies CASTSGVGYPNTGELFF.

By frequency in the sample, this clonotype is medium-sized (0.01 to 0.1%). V gene TRBV7-3 combines with J gene TRBJ2-2, with 9 bases lining up with TRBD1. Germline CDR1 is SGHTA and CDR2 is FQGTGA. V shed 5 bases and J 6 bases; nucleotides not matched to a gene: 4. The CDR3 runs 14 residues. DNA for the CDR3: TGTGCCAGCAGCCGACAGGGGGAGGCCGGGGAGCTGTTTTTT. It encodes CASSRQGEAGELFF.

J is TRBJ2-1 and V is TRBV7-2; 11 bases are a match to TRBD2. The DNA end is more similar to TRBJ2-7, so the J call may be wrong. Per the germline V gene, CDR1 is SGHTA and CDR2 is FQGNSA. The CDR3 is 15 residues long. CDR3 region: CASNQVAGGGGEQYF. As DNA, the CDR3 is TGTGCCAGCAACCAAGTAGCGGGAGGGGGGGGTGAGCAGTACTTC.

CDR3 DNA sequence: TGTGCCAGCAAGGCCTTTGACGAGCAGTACTTC. Protein: CASKAFDEQYF. The V call is TRBV6-1, the J call TRBJ2-1, with D hard to call. The J call is in doubt because the DNA end fits TRBJ2-7 better. CDR3 length: 11 residues. Germline CDR1 is MNHNS and CDR2 is SASEGT.

Points on this clonotype: The CDR3 ends on some other residue instead of the conserved phenylalanine or tryptophan, so this is likely a read error. The limits of the CDR3 on the DNA are not certain, so only TCRdb's listed CDR3 is given. This sequence joins TRBV10-3 and TRBJ2-1; TRBD1, the table's D call, lacks a check against the DNA. The CDR3 adds up to 15 amino acids, both ends counted. In germline, CDR1 is ENHRY, CDR2 SYGVKD. CDR3 sequence reads: CAISERDNYGYTFGS.

Comments on this clonotype: Likely a read error: the CDR3 ends without its conserved phenylalanine or tryptophan. It is unclear where the CDR3 begins or ends on the DNA, so no DNA is shown, and the CDR3 is as TCRdb lists it. The V call is TRBV4-1, the J call TRBJ2-1; the DNA was not compared with TRBD1, the D call given in the table. The length of the CDR3 is 19 amino acids, counting both ends. From germline, CDR1 is MGHRA and CDR2 YSYEKL. Here the CDR3 reads CASSPRVPLSLIYEQYFGN.

This chain connects TRBV28 to TRBJ2-5; 9 positions match TRBD2. Germline lookup yields CDR1 MDHEN and CDR2 SYDVKM. This CDR3 is 12 amino acids long. The J segment lost 11 bases and the V segment lost 8 bases, leaving 9 bases of the junction unmatched. The CDR3, as DNA: TGTGCCAGCCGCGGGAGGGGCTATGAGCAGTACTTC. Its protein is CASRGRGYEQYF.

Worth noting for this clonotype: The junction shows a germline mismatch at one end, possibly a read error. This sequence joins TRBV7-6 and TRBJ1-4; TRBD1 aligns across 7 bases. Per germline, CDR1 SGHVS and CDR2 FNYEAQ. The CDR3 loop spans 15 amino acids. CDR3 nucleotides: TGTGCCAGCAGCTTAGCAGGGGGCCCTAACGAAAAACTGTTTTTT. It is translated as CASSLAGGPNEKLFF.

This clonotype was detected a few times. V gene TRBV7-2 combines with J gene TRBJ2-1; the match to TRBD2 covers 9 bases. The V and J ends lost 2 bases and 3 bases, in that order; junction bases with no gene match: 8. Germline assignment: CDR1 SGHTA and CDR2 FQGNSA. The CDR3 runs 17 residues. DNA for the CDR3: TGTGCCAGCAGCTTAAGGGGACTAGCATCCTACTACAATGAGCAGTTCTTC. Protein: CASSLRGLASYYNEQFF.

This clonotype was observed at least ten times. Just one base apart from a much larger clone, this may be a read error. The rearrangement uses TRBV7-9 and TRBJ2-5, with TRBD2 identical over 12 bases. The CDR3 sequence is 15 residues long. Looked up from germline, CDR1 is SEHNR and CDR2 is FQNEAQ (reference sequence). V shed 5 bases and J 11 bases; nucleotides not matched to a gene: 12. The CDR3 loop reads CASSRTSGESNEQYF. Here the CDR3 DNA reads TGTGCCAGCAGCCGGACTAGCGGGGAGAGTAATGAGCAGTACTTC.

About this clonotype: As the CDR3 is not closed by the conserved phenylalanine or tryptophan, this likely results from a read error. The limits of the CDR3 on the DNA are not certain, so only TCRdb's listed CDR3 is given. The chain is built from TRBV7-2 and TRBJ1-1; the table's TRBD1 call for D was not verified on the DNA. From germline, CDR1 is SGHTA and CDR2 FQGNSA. The CDR3 length is 19 residues, termini included. The CDR3 sequence: CASSRRSDRGVSTSSTSGQ.

The chain is built from TRBV7-6 and TRBJ2-1; TRBD2 matches 12 bases. The end of the DNA fits TRBJ2-5 better, so the J call may be wrong. Germline V CDR1 and CDR2: SGHVS, FNYEAQ. CDR3 length: 16 residues. CDR3 sequence: CASRPTSGRLQETQYF. As DNA, the CDR3 is TGTGCCAGCAGACCGACTAGCGGGAGACTTCAAGAGACCCAGTACTTC.